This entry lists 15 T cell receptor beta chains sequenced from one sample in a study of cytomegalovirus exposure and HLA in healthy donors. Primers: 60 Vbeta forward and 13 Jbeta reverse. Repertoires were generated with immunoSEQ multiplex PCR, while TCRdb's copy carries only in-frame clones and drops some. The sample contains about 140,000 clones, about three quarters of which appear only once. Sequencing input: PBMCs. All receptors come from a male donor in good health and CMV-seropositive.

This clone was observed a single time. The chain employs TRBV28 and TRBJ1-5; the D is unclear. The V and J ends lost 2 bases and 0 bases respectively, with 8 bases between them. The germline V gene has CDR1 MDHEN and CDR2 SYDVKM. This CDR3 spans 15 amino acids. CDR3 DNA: TGTGCCAGCAGTTTACTCGCTAATAGCAATCAGCCCCAGCATTTT. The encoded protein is CASSLLANSNQPQHF. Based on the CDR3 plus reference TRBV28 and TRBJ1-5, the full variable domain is DVKVTQSSRYLVKRTGEKVFLECVQDMDHENMFWYRQDPGLGLRLIYFSYDVKMKEKGDIPEGYSVSREKKERFSLILESASTNQTSMYLCASSLLANSNQPQHFGDGTRLSIL.

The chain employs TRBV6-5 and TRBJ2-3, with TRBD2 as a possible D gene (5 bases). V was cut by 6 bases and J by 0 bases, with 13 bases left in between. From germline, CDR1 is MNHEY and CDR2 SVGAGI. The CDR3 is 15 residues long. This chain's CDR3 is CASRSSGASTDTQYF. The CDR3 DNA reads TGTGCCAGCAGGTCCAGCGGTGCTAGCACAGATACGCAGTATTTT.

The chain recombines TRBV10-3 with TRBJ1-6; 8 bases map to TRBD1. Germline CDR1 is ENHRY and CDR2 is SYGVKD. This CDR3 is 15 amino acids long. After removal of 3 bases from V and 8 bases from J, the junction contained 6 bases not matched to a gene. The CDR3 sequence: CAISDQGANDSPLHF. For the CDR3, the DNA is TGTGCCATCAGTGATCAGGGGGCAAATGATTCACCCCTCCACTTT.

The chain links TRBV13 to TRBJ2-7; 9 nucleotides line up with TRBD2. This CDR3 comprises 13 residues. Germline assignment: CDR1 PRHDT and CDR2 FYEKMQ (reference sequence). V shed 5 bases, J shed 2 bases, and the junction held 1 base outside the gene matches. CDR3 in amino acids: CASSRGGAYEQYF. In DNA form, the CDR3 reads TGTGCCAGCAGCCGCGGGGGGGCCTACGAGCAGTACTTC.

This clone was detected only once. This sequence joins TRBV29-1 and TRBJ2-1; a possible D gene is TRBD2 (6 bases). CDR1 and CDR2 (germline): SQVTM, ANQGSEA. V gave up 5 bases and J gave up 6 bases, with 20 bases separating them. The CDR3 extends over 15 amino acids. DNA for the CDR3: TGCAGCGTTATTCCTCCAGGGACTCGAGTCAATGAGCAGTTCTTC. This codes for CSVIPPGTRVNEQFF.

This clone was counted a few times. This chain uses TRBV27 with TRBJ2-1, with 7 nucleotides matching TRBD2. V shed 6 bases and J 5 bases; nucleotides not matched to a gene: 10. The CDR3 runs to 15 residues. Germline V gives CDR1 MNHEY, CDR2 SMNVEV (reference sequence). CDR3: CASRLGLAENNEQFF. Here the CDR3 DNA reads TGTGCCAGCAGACTGGGGCTAGCGGAGAACAATGAGCAGTTCTTC.

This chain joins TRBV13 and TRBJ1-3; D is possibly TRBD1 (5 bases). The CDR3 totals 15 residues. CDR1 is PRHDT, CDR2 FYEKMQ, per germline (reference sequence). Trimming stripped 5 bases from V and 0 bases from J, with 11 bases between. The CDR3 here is CASSRQSYSGNTIYF. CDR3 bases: TGTGCCAGCAGCCGACAGTCCTACTCTGGAAACACCATATATTTT.

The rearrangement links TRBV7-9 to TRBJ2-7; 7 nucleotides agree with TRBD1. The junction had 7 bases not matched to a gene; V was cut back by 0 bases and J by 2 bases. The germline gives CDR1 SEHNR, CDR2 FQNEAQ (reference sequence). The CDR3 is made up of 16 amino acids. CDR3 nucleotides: TGTGCCAGCAGCTTAGCCCCGTCGGACAGGCCCTACGAGCAGTACTTC. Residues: CASSLAPSDRPYEQYF.

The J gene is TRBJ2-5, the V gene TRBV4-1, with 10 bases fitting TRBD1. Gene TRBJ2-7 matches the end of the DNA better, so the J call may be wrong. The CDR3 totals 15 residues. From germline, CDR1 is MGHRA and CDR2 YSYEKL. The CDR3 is CASSQEPGQGYEQYF. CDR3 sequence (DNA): TGCGCCAGCAGCCAAGAACCGGGACAGGGGTACGAGCAGTACTTC.

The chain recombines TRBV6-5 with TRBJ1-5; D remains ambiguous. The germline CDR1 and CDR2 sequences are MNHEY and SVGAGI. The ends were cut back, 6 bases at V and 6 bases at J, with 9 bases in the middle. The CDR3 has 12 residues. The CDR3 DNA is TGTGCCAGCAGCTCGAGAGGTCAGCCCCAGCATTTT. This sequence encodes CASSSRGQPQHF.

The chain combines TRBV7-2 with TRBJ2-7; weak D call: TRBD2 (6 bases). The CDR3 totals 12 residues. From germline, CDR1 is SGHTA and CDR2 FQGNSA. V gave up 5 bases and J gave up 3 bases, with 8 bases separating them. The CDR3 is CASSGTGYEQYF. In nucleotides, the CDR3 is TGTGCCAGCAGCGGGACTGGCTACGAGCAGTACTTC. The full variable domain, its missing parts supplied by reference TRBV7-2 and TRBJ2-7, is GAGVSQSPSNKVTEKGKDVELRCDPISGHTALYWYRQSLGQGLEFLIYFQGNSAPDKSGLPSDRFSAERTGGSVSTLTIQRTQQEDSAVYLCASSGTGYEQYFGPGTRLTVT.

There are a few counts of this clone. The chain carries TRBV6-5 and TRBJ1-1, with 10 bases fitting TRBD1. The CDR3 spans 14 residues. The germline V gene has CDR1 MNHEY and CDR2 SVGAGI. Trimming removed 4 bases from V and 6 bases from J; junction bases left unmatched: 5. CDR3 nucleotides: TGTGCCAGCAGTTCCTCCGGGACAGGGGCTGAAGCTTTCTTT. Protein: CASSSSGTGAEAFF.

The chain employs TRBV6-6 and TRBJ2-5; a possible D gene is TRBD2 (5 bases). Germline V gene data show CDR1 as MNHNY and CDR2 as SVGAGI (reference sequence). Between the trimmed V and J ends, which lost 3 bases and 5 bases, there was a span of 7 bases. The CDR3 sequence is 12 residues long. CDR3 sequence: CASSYPGETQYF. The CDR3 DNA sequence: TGTGCCAGCAGTTATCCGGGGGAGACCCAGTACTTC.

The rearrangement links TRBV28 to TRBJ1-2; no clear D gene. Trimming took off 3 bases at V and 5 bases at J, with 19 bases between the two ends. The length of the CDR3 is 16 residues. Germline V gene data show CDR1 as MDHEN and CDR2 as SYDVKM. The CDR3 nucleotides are TGTGCCAGCAGTTTCTTTCGAGGAAGGGAGGGATATGGCTACACCTTC. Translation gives CASSFFRGREGYGYTF.

The CDR3 sequence is CASSISGRAKQYF. In nucleotides, the CDR3 is TGTGCCAGTAGTATAAGCGGGAGAGCCAAGCAGTACTTC. V gene TRBV19 combines with J gene TRBJ2-7, with TRBD2 identical over 8 bases. CDR1 and CDR2 from the germline V gene are LNHDA and SQIVND (reference sequence). The J segment lost 8 bases and the V segment lost 2 bases, leaving 5 bases of the junction unmatched. CDR3 length equals 13 residues. The entire variable domain, with the rest obtained from reference TRBV19 and TRBJ2-7, is as follows: DGGITQSPKYLFRKEGQNVTLSCEQNLNHDAMYWYRQDPGQGLRLIYYSQIVNDFQKGDIAEGYSVSREKKESFPLTVTSAQKNPTAFYLCASSISGRAKQYFGPGTRLTVT.